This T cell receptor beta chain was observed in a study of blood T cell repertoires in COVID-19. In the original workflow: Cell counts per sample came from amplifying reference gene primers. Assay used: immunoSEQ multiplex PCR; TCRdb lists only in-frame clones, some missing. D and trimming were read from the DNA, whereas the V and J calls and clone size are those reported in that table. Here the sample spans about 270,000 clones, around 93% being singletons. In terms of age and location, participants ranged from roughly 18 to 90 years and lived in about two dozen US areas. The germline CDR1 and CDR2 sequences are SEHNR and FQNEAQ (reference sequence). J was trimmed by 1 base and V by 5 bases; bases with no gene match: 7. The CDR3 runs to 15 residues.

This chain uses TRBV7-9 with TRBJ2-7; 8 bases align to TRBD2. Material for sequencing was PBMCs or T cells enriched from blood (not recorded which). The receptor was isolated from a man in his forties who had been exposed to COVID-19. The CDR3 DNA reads TGTGCCAGCAGCCCCGACGGGAGGGGATCCTACGAGCAGTACTTC. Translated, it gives CASSPDGRGSYEQYF.